Ten or more counts support the clone carrying this T cell receptor (beta chain). What it binds is not known. The data are from a study of T cells in Graves' hyperthyroidism and ophthalmopathy. Overall study findings and caveats: The model predicted ophthalmopathy a median around six months before onset. Stable hyperthyroidism and ophthalmopathy were separated using 13 V-J signatures. The blood repertoire included most of the expanded thyroid clonotypes above 0.001.

Patients having uncontrolled infection, another autoimmune disease, pregnancy or lactation were not included. Amplification yielded TCR beta CDR3 regions, with RNA transcripts as the source. The primer set for the first-round RT-PCR of the TCR CDR3 was HTBI. MiXCR, run by TCRdb on the multiplex PCR reads, gives a single entry per CDR3 protein. This sample yields under 350,000 distinct CDR3 sequences, of which 15% to 20% are seen a single time; under 55% belongs to the top ten. Input material: blood. The TCR originated in a woman in her 50s with Graves' hyperthyroidism.

CDR3 region: CASSGRRGANYGYTF. The DNA for the CDR3 is TGTGCCAGCAGTGGCCGGCGGGGGGCTAACTATGGCTACACCTTC. The gene calls are TRBV27 and TRBJ1-2; D might be TRBD1 (5 bases). The V gene's germline CDR1 is MNHEY and CDR2 SMNVEV (reference sequence). Trimming removed 5 bases from V and 0 bases from J, with 13 bases in between. The CDR3 has 15 amino acids.